Listed below are T cell receptor beta chains from one sample, sequenced in a study of CD8+CD57+ T cells in acquired aplastic anemia. TCRdb called the reads again in MiXCR, with one record for every CDR3 protein. Of around 170,000 distinct CDR3 sequences in the sample, 55% to 80% were seen once. Sequencing input: sorted CD4+, CD8+, or CD8+CD57+ T cells (not recorded which) from PBMCs. The receptors derive from a human donor in good health. The CDR3 runs from the conserved cysteine through the conserved F or W. A D gene is named only where the DNA matches it firmly. Expanded clones get a size class; other rows say once, few or many, or leave the size out.

TRBJ1-1	few	TRBV10-2	TRBD1	CASSADRGSTEAFF	TGCGCCAGCAGTGCGGACAGGGGATCCACTGAAGCTTTCTTT
TRBJ2-1	.	TRBV20-1	TRBD2	CSARGGLEGNEQFF	TGCAGTGCTAGAGGAGGACTAGAAGGCAATGAGCAGTTCTTC
TRBJ2-1	.	TRBV19	.	CASSITDYNEQFF	TGTGCCAGTAGTATAACGGATTACAATGAGCAGTTCTTC
TRBJ2-3	many	TRBV2	.	CASSAGEMGTDTQYF	TGTGCCAGCAGTGCGGGAGAAATGGGCACAGATACGCAGTATTTT
TRBJ2-7	many	TRBV4-1	TRBD2	CASSQVAGGPSYEQYF	TGCGCCAGCAGCCAAGTAGCGGGAGGGCCCTCCTACGAGCAGTACTTC
TRBJ1-2	once	TRBV20-1	.	CLRHEDYGYTF	TGCCTGAGGCACGAGGACTATGGCTACACCTTC
TRBJ1-2	.	TRBV29-1	.	CSVEGGGFYGYTF	TGCAGCGTTGAAGGGGGGGGGTTTTATGGCTACACCTTC
TRBJ2-1	.	TRBV15	TRBD2	CATSRDLSGSYNEQFF	TGTGCCACCAGCAGAGATTTGAGCGGGAGTTACAATGAGCAGTTCTTC
TRBJ2-1	.	TRBV11-2	TRBD1	CASSLVRQGAREQFF	TGTGCCAGCAGCTTAGTGCGACAGGGGGCACGTGAGCAGTTCTTC
TRBJ2-7	.	TRBV20-1	.	CSASDSSHGPYEQYF	TGCAGTGCTAGCGATTCGAGCCACGGGCCCTACGAGCAGTACTTC
TRBJ2-1	many	TRBV19	.	CASSIGTSSYNEQFF	TGTGCCAGTAGTATCGGTACTAGCTCCTACAATGAGCAGTTCTTC
TRBJ2-7	.	TRBV19	TRBD1	CATSPGQVSYEQYF	TGTGCCACCTCTCCCGGACAGGTATCCTACGAGCAGTACTTC
TRBJ1-4	.	TRBV5-1	TRBD1	CASSLDRGQGEKLFF	TGCGCCAGCAGCTTAGACAGGGGGCAAGGAGAAAAACTGTTTTTT
TRBJ2-3	.	TRBV5-1	.	CASSQGGVRDTDTQYF	TGTGCCAGCAGCCAAGGAGGGGTACGGGATACAGATACGCAGTATTTT
TRBJ1-5	many	TRBV15	TRBD1	CATSLQGPDSNQPQHF	TGTGCCACCAGCCTACAGGGGCCCGATAGCAATCAGCCCCAGCATTTT
TRBJ1-6	.	TRBV20-1	.	CSARDSTSPLHF	TGCAGTGCTAGGGACAGCACTTCACCCCTCCACTTT
TRBJ2-6	.	TRBV20-1	.	CSAPTAATGANVLTF	TGCAGTGCTCCGACCGCGGCGACAGGGGCCAACGTCCTGACTTTC
TRBJ2-7	many	TRBV20-1	.	CSARDLGTVSYEQYF	TGCAGTGCTAGAGACCTTGGGACTGTTTCCTACGAGCAGTACTTC
TRBJ1-2	.	TRBV3-1	TRBD1	CASSPKGMTGWNGYTF	TGTGCCAGCAGCCCAAAAGGTATGACAGGGTGGAATGGCTACACCTTC
TRBJ2-7	many	TRBV7-6	.	CASSLAARGRYEQYF	TGTGCCAGCAGCTTAGCGGCCCGGGGCCGATACGAGCAGTACTTC
TRBJ1-1	once	TRBV19	TRBD1	CASQTGSNTEAFF	TGTGCCAGTCAGACAGGGTCGAACACTGAAGCTTTCTTT
TRBJ1-5	.	TRBV20-1	.	CSAKGRGGNQPQHF	TGCAGTGCTAAGGGGAGGGGAGGCAATCAGCCCCAGCATTTT
TRBJ1-5	many	TRBV6-5	.	CASSYSLSNQPQHF	TGTGCCAGCAGTTACTCGCTTAGCAATCAGCCCCAGCATTTT
TRBJ2-3	.	TRBV19	.	CASSKRQPSTDTQYF	TGTGCCAGTAGTAAGAGACAACCTAGCACAGATACGCAGTATTTT
TRBJ2-5	many	TRBV6-6	TRBD2	CASSELGLAGEEETQYF	TGTGCCAGCAGTGAACTGGGACTAGCGGGAGAGGAGGAGACCCAGTACTTC
TRBJ1-6	.	TRBV9	.	CASVGGRYNSPLHF	TGTGCCAGTGTGGGTGGGCGTTATAATTCACCCCTCCACTTT
TRBJ2-2	many	TRBV15	.	CATSRGQVTGELFF	TGTGCCACCAGCAGAGGGCAAGTCACCGGGGAGCTGTTTTTT
TRBJ2-7	.	TRBV5-6	TRBD2	CASSPGPPLGSGRAPDYEQYF	TGTGCCAGCAGTCCCGGCCCCCCTCTTGGGAGCGGGAGGGCTCCCGACTACGAGCAGTACTTC
TRBJ1-4	.	TRBV15	.	CATSRASREKLFF	TGTGCCACCAGCAGGGCCTCTAGAGAAAAACTGTTTTTT
TRBJ2-5	few	TRBV2	TRBD1	CASRPGQYQETQYF	TGTGCCAGCAGGCCGGGACAGTACCAAGAGACCCAGTACTTC
TRBJ2-7	.	TRBV5-1	.	CASSLVSSGTAYEQYF	TGCGCCAGCAGCTTGGTCTCTAGTGGAACGGCCTACGAGCAGTACTTC
TRBJ2-3	.	TRBV5-1	TRBD2	CASSFTSGHTDTQYF	TGCGCCAGCAGCTTTACTAGCGGCCACACAGATACGCAGTATTTT
TRBJ2-7	few	TRBV11-2	.	CASSLLGPQQIYEQYF	TGTGCCAGCAGCTTATTGGGGCCCCAACAGATTTACGAGCAGTACTTC
TRBJ2-2	many	TRBV5-6	.	CASSLAPGRTGELFF	TGTGCCAGCAGCTTGGCTCCGGGTAGGACCGGGGAGCTGTTTTTT
TRBJ1-6	.	TRBV9	TRBD1	CASSADRGYNSPLHF	TGTGCCAGCAGCGCGGACAGGGGGTATAATTCACCCCTCCACTTT
TRBJ1-2	.	TRBV7-7	.	CASSLDSGYTF	TGTGCTAGCAGCTTAGATTCGGGCTACACCTTC
TRBJ2-7	.	TRBV7-2	.	CASSSPPETYEQYF	TGTGCCAGCAGTTCCCCCCCGGAAACATACGAGCAGTACTTC
TRBJ2-3	many	TRBV6-1	TRBD2	CASSEPAGDRPDTQYF	TGTGCCAGCAGTGAACCAGCGGGAGATCGTCCAGATACGCAGTATTTT
TRBJ2-5	.	TRBV20-1	TRBD1	CSARPETGDQYF	TGCAGTGCTAGACCTGAGACAGGGGACCAGTACTTC
TRBJ2-7	.	TRBV5-1	TRBD2	CASSGLAGRYEQYF	TGCGCCAGCAGCGGACTAGCGGGACGCTACGAGCAGTACTTC
TRBJ1-1	.	TRBV19	.	CASSIEANTEAFF	TGTGCCAGTAGTATAGAAGCGAACACTGAAGCTTTCTTT
TRBJ2-3	many	TRBV20-1	.	CSARQLAKSTDTQYF	TGCAGTGCTCGCCAGCTAGCAAAAAGCACAGATACGCAGTATTTT
TRBJ2-1	many	TRBV19	.	CASSIIGGNEQFF	TGTGCCAGTAGTATAATTGGGGGCAATGAGCAGTTCTTC
TRBJ2-5	.	TRBV20-1	TRBD1	CSASVGGAETQYF	TGCAGTGCTAGTGTAGGGGGCGCAGAGACCCAGTACTTC
TRBJ1-1	.	TRBV9	.	CASVDRNTEAFF	TGTGCCAGTGTGGACAGGAACACTGAAGCTTTCTTT